This TCR beta chain originates from a study of blood T cell repertoires in COVID-19. Assay used: immunoSEQ multiplex PCR; TCRdb lists only in-frame clones, some missing. Among roughly 100,000 clones listed, approximately 86% were seen once. The sequence came from a woman between 50 and 59 years old with COVID-19, enrolled during active disease. What was sequenced was peripheral blood.

DNA for the CDR3: TGTGCCAGCAGCTTAGAACAGGGGGGAATCGGCTACACCTTC. It translates to CASSLEQGGIGYTF. This chain connects TRBV11-2 to TRBJ1-2; TRBD1 aligns across 8 bases. The CDR3 length is 14 residues. CDR1 is SGHAT, CDR2 FQNNGV, per germline. With V trimmed by 0 bases and J by 8 bases, 5 bases remained unmatched.